Listed below are T cell receptor beta chains from one sample, sequenced in a study of cytomegalovirus exposure and HLA in healthy donors. Only in-frame clones appear in the TCRdb table, and some are missing; sequencing was by immunoSEQ multiplex PCR. The sample includes approximately 180,000 clones, roughly three quarters of them seen just once. The sequenced sample consisted of PBMCs. These receptors were taken from a woman aged 45 to 65 in good health and CMV-seronegative. Both conserved end residues are part of each CDR3.

CDR3 protein	V gene	J gene
CASSKGSGWTSGREDRKETQYF	TRBV7-6	TRBJ2-5
CASNRDSLYNEQFF	TRBV6-6	TRBJ2-1
CASSVRWGGGNNEQFF	TRBV9	TRBJ2-1
CASSPGTETRETQYF	TRBV18	TRBJ2-5
CASSKSGNTEAFF	TRBV11-2	TRBJ1-1
CASSSQTGTYEQYF	TRBV5-1	TRBJ2-7
CASSIVAGGNQPQHF	TRBV19	TRBJ1-5
CASSSGVNTGELFF	TRBV14	TRBJ2-2
CASSQETSAYNEQFF	TRBV4-2	TRBJ2-1
CASSPGRRGGEKLFF	TRBV6-5	TRBJ1-4
CASLYPGQGIGTEAFF	TRBV6-6	TRBJ1-1
CASSLIEGTGGYTF	TRBV7-9	TRBJ1-2
CASSVEVAGSRQFF	TRBV9	TRBJ2-1
CASSGDWNTEAFF	TRBV27	TRBJ1-1
CASSLQGRWGNTIYF	TRBV7-6	TRBJ1-3
CASSFPTGYNEQFF	TRBV7-9	TRBJ2-1
CAISPTGDQPQHF	TRBV10-3	TRBJ1-5
CASSEWVGSSGNTIYF	TRBV5-1	TRBJ1-3
CASSLTGGAKGTNSPLHF	TRBV7-2	TRBJ1-6
CASSYSSKTPTLIF	TRBV6-5	TRBJ1-1
CASSLVGAPSNEQFF	TRBV7-9	TRBJ2-1
CASSIKAGNSGNTIYF	TRBV19	TRBJ1-3
CASSESGGPSNQPQHF	TRBV2	TRBJ1-5
CASSSWTSGSNEQFF	TRBV27	TRBJ2-1
CASSSLTYNEQFF	TRBV11-2	TRBJ2-1
CASSLDTNYGYTF	TRBV7-8	TRBJ1-2
CSVEVAGLAGYEQYF	TRBV29-1	TRBJ2-7
CASSSGALEKLFF	TRBV2	TRBJ1-4
CASSLFEGSGVYNEQFF	TRBV7-2	TRBJ2-1
CASSPSREEGHEQFF	TRBV18	TRBJ2-1